The 3 T cell receptor beta chains below were found in one sample sequenced in a study of blood T cell repertoires in COVID-19. Only in-frame clones appear in the TCRdb table, and some are missing; sequencing was by immunoSEQ multiplex PCR. This sample has about 250,000 clones, with approximately 84% found just once. The sequencing input was PBMCs or T cells enriched from blood (not recorded which). Every receptor here comes from a woman aged 45 to 65 who had been exposed to COVID-19.

The CDR3 region has the DNA TGTGCCAGCAGCGTAGAGGTAGGGGGCCGAAAGGAAGCTTTCTTT. It is translated as CASSVEVGGRKEAFF. The V call is TRBV9, the J call TRBJ1-1, with 7 bases matching TRBD1. The CDR3 totals 15 residues. V lost 0 bases to trimming and J lost 8 bases; unmatched junction nucleotides: 10. Germline CDR1 SGDLS, CDR2 YYNGEE.

This clone was seen only once. The chain combines TRBV21-1 with TRBJ2-3; the table's D gene call, TRBD2, was not cross checked with the DNA. TRBV21-1 is reported as a pseudogene. The CDR3 has 15 residues. CDR3 region: CASSKGGELRDTQYF. The CDR3 DNA reads as TGTGCCAGCAGCAAGGGTGGAGAATTACGGGATACGCAGTATTTT.

The chain has TRBV12-5 and TRBJ1-6; a possible D gene is TRBD1 (5 bases). V gave up 0 bases and J gave up 7 bases, with 13 bases separating them. Germline CDR1 is LGHNT and CDR2 is FRNRAP. This CDR3 is 16 amino acids long. CDR3 bases: TGTGCTAGTGGTTTGGTACATGGAGGGGTCAATTCACCCCTCCACTTT. Protein product: CASGLVHGGVNSPLHF.